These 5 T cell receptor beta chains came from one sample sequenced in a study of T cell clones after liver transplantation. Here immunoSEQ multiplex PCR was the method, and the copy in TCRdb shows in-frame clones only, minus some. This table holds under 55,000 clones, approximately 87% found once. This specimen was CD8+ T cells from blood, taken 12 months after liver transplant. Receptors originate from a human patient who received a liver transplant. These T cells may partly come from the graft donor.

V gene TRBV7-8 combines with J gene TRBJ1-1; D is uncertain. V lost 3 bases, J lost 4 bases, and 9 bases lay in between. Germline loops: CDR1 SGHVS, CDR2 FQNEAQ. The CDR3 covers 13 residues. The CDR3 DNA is TGTGCCAGCAGCTTTCCGGGGTCCACTGAAGCTTTCTTT. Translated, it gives CASSFPGSTEAFF.

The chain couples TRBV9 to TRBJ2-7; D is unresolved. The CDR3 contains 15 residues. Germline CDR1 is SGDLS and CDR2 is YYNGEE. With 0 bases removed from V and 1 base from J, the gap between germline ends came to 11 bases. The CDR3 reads CASSVEVSRSYEQYF. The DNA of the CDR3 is TGTGCCAGCAGCGTAGAAGTTAGCAGATCCTACGAGCAGTACTTC.

The CDR3 region is CASSNGGVQPQHF. The CDR3, as DNA: TGTGCCAGCAGTAACGGGGGGGTTCAGCCCCAGCATTTT. The chain is built from TRBV6-5 and TRBJ1-5; maybe TRBD1 (5 bases). Germline CDR1 and CDR2: MNHEY and SVGAGI. This CDR3 comprises 13 residues. Trimming took 5 bases from V and 6 from J, leaving 11 bases between them.

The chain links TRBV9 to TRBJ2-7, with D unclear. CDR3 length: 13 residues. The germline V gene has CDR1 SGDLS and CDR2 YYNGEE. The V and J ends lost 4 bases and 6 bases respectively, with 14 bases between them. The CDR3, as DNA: TGTGCCAGCAGCCTAGGCCGAGCCGGCGAGCAGTACTTC. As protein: CASSLGRAGEQYF.

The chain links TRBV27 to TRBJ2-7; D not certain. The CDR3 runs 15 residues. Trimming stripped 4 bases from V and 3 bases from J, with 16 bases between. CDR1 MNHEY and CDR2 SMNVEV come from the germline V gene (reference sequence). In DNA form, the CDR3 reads TGTGCCAGCAGTTATCTATCGCCTCCATTCTACGAGCAGTACTTC. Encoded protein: CASSYLSPPFYEQYF.